These 26 T cell receptor beta chains were sequenced from one sample in a study of cytomegalovirus exposure and HLA in healthy donors. With 60 Vbeta and 13 Jbeta primers, the PCR was carried out. Here immunoSEQ multiplex PCR was the method, and the copy in TCRdb shows in-frame clones only, minus some. The sample shows fewer than 150,000 clones, around 69% of them seen only once. The specimen sequenced was PBMCs. The source of these receptors is a woman aged 40 to 50 in good health and CMV-seropositive.

The V and J genes are TRBV7-8 and TRBJ2-5; weak D call: TRBD1 (6 bases). Germline values: CDR1 SGHVS, CDR2 FQNEAQ. The V gene lost 0 bases and the J gene lost 4 bases, with 15 bases spanning the gap. This CDR3 region has 16 residues. CDR3 coding DNA: TGTGCCAGCAGCTTAGCGGGAAGGACAGACGGAGAGACCCAGTACTTC. This sequence encodes CASSLAGRTDGETQYF.

This chain uses TRBV6-4 with TRBJ2-2, with TRBD1 matching 8 bases. J lost 4 bases, V lost 2 bases, and 6 bases had no gene match. The germline V gene encodes CDR1 MRHNA and CDR2 SNTAGT. The CDR3 has 16 amino acids. The CDR3 DNA follows: TGTGCCAGCAGTGACAAGGGACAGGATATCACCGGGGAGCTGTTTTTT. Translating gives CASSDKGQDITGELFF.

This clone was detected a few times. The chain recombines TRBV2 with TRBJ2-1; D gene uncertain. The CDR3 runs 14 residues. In germline, CDR1 is SNHLY, CDR2 FYNNEI. V gave up 2 bases and J gave up 3 bases, with 8 bases separating them. The CDR3 DNA is TGTGCCAGCAGTGAATCGGAGAACTACAATGAGCAGTTCTTC. It codes for CASSESENYNEQFF.

The rearrangement links TRBV2 to TRBJ2-6; D gene ambiguous. CDR3 length equals 15 residues. Germline V gene data show CDR1 as SNHLY and CDR2 as FYNNEI. The V end was cut by 8 bases, the J end by 4 bases, with 15 bases between. The CDR3 DNA reads as TGTGCCAGCTCGTCAGGCTTAGTCGGGGCCAACGTCCTGACTTTC. Translation: CASSSGLVGANVLTF.

This clone was observed a handful of times. The J gene is TRBJ1-1, the V gene TRBV5-4; no clear D. This CDR3 spans 14 amino acids. The germline gives CDR1 SGHNT, CDR2 YYREEE (reference sequence). The V end was cut by 4 bases, the J end by 2 bases, with 12 bases between. CDR3 nucleotides: TGTGCCAGCAGCCCCTCTCCAGGAAACACTGAAGCTTTCTTT. Translation: CASSPSPGNTEAFF.

This chain joins TRBV7-8 and TRBJ2-7; D might be TRBD1 (6 bases). Deletions cut 3 bases from V and 9 bases from J, with 15 bases between. CDR1 and CDR2 from the germline V gene are SGHVS and FQNEAQ. The CDR3 is 13 amino acids. The CDR3 DNA is TGTGCCAGCAGCTTTAGTTACACAGGGTGGCAGTACTTC. Its translation is CASSFSYTGWQYF.

This clone was counted once. The chain recombines TRBV19 with TRBJ1-1; 10 bases are shared with TRBD1. Per germline, CDR1 LNHDA and CDR2 SQIVND (reference sequence). The CDR3 runs to 13 residues. Unmatched junction bases numbered 6, after V lost 7 bases and J lost 7 bases. CDR3: CASTGQGGYEAFF. CDR3 DNA sequence: TGTGCCAGTACCGGACAGGGGGGATATGAAGCTTTCTTT.

DNA for the CDR3: TGTGCCAGCAGTCTGCCCGGGACAGGGGACGAAAAACTGTTTTTT. This encodes CASSLPGTGDEKLFF. The chain has TRBV25-1 and TRBJ1-4, with TRBD1 identical over 10 bases. CDR3 length equals 15 residues. CDR1 MGHDK and CDR2 SYGVNS come from the germline V gene. Losses at the gene ends were 5 bases for V and 8 bases for J; bases not matched to a gene: 8. Looking up the rest from reference TRBV25-1 and TRBJ1-4 gives the full variable domain: EADIYQTPRYLVIGTGKKITLECSQTMGHDKMYWYQQDPGMELHLIHYSYGVNSTEKGDLSSESTVSRIRTEHFPLTLESARPSHTSQYLCASSLPGTGDEKLFFGSGTQLSVL.

About this clone: Different DNA sequences within this sample yield the same CDR3. This chain uses TRBV7-9 with TRBJ1-1, with D uncertain. The germline V gene encodes CDR1 SEHNR and CDR2 FQNEAQ (reference sequence). CDR3 length: 13 residues. V dropped 1 base and J dropped 5 bases, with 8 bases sitting between them. The CDR3 reads CASSLEGGTEAFF. The CDR3 bases are TGTGCCAGCAGCTTAGAGGGAGGGACTGAAGCTTTCTTT.

This clone was seen more than once but under ten times. The chain joins TRBV10-3 to TRBJ1-1; 8 bases align to TRBD1. The CDR3 has 15 amino acids. The germline V gene encodes CDR1 ENHRY and CDR2 SYGVKD. V lost 0 bases, J lost 6 bases, and 6 bases stayed unmatched. CDR3 region: CAISESNGQGSEAFF. The CDR3 nucleotides read TGTGCCATCAGTGAGTCGAATGGACAGGGCTCTGAAGCTTTCTTT.

The genes are TRBV6-5 and TRBJ1-3, with a tentative D call TRBD1 (5 bases). CDR1 is MNHEY, CDR2 SVGAGI, per germline. The CDR3 spans 15 residues. Trimming removed 4 bases from V and 2 bases from J, with 12 bases in between. CDR3 in amino acids: CASSSRGAAGNTIYF. CDR3 bases: TGTGCCAGCAGTTCTCGCGGGGCTGCTGGAAACACCATATATTTT.

The J gene is TRBJ1-6, the V gene TRBV10-2; D unclear. V was cut by 4 bases and J by 10 bases, with 14 bases left in between. The CDR3 is made up of 14 amino acids. CDR1 and CDR2 from the germline V gene are WSHSY and SAAADI. CDR3 sequence (DNA): TGCGCCAGCAGTGCCAGTTTGTTGAACTCACCCCTCCACTTT. It specifies CASSASLLNSPLHF.

This clone has more than one count but fewer than ten. V gene TRBV9 combines with J gene TRBJ2-3, with unresolved D. This CDR3 has 13 amino acids. V lost 0 bases, J lost 5 bases, and 7 bases lay in between. Germline assignment: CDR1 SGDLS and CDR2 YYNGEE. The CDR3 sequence is CASSVAVRDTQYF. CDR3 DNA sequence: TGTGCCAGCAGCGTAGCTGTCCGAGATACGCAGTATTTT.

This clone was seen once. V usage is TRBV7-2 and J usage is TRBJ2-7, with a possible D match to TRBD1 (7 bases). This CDR3 contains 14 residues. Germline assignment: CDR1 SGHTA and CDR2 FQGNSA. Between the trimmed V and J ends, which lost 6 bases and 4 bases, there was a span of 16 bases. This CDR3 reads CASSPQGGSYEQYF. DNA for the CDR3: TGTGCCAGCAGTCCTCAGGGGGGAAGTTACGAGCAGTACTTC.

The chain links TRBV9 to TRBJ2-5; TRBD1 aligns across 7 bases. Germline V gives CDR1 SGDLS, CDR2 YYNGEE. Losses at the gene ends were 4 bases for V and 2 bases for J; bases not matched to a gene: 5. There are 14 residues in the CDR3. CDR3 sequence: CASSPGQSQETQYF. CDR3 nucleotide sequence: TGTGCCAGCAGCCCGGGACAGTCACAAGAGACCCAGTACTTC.

The rearrangement uses TRBV5-1 and TRBJ2-5; D call uncertain. Trimming stripped 4 bases from V and 2 bases from J, with 3 bases between. This CDR3 is built from 11 residues. CDR1 is SGHRS and CDR2 is YFSETQ in the germline V gene. CDR3 bases: TGCGCCAGCAGCCAGCAAGAGACCCAGTACTTC. Protein sequence: CASSQQETQYF.

The rearrangement uses TRBV7-2 and TRBJ2-4, with 10 bases that match TRBD1. CDR1 SGHTA and CDR2 FQGNSA come from the germline V gene. V lost 2 bases to trimming and J lost 8 bases; unmatched junction nucleotides: 3. This CDR3 spans 14 amino acids. As DNA, the CDR3 is TGTGCCAGCAGCTTACGACAGGGGGCATACATTCAGTACTTC. This gives the protein CASSLRQGAYIQYF.

This chain uses TRBV5-1 with TRBJ1-2; 7 bases fit TRBD1. In germline, CDR1 is SGHRS, CDR2 YFSETQ. Trimming at V came to 2 bases and at J to 7 bases, leaving 2 bases not matched to a gene. The CDR3 sequence is 12 residues long. For the CDR3, the DNA is TGCGCCAGCAGCTTTGACAGGGCTGGCTACACCTTC. It translates to CASSFDRAGYTF. The variable domain in full, with the rest retrieved from reference TRBV5-1 and TRBJ1-2, is KAGVTQTPRYLIKTRGQQVTLSCSPISGHRSVSWYQQTPGQGLQFLFEYFSETQRNKGNFPGRFSGRQFSNSRSEMNVSTLELGDSALYLCASSFDRAGYTFGSGTRLTVV.

A single count supports this clone. The CDR3 is CSVVTNYGYTF. The CDR3 bases are TGCAGCGTTGTTACAAACTATGGCTACACCTTC. This chain links TRBV29-1 with TRBJ1-2; no firm D call. Germline assignment: CDR1 SQVTM and CDR2 ANQGSEA. This CDR3 spans 11 amino acids. V lost 4 bases, J lost 2 bases, and 5 bases lay in between.

The V and J genes are TRBV7-2 and TRBJ2-7, with TRBD1 identical over 10 bases. CDR1 is SGHTA, CDR2 FQGNSA, per germline. The V segment lost 4 bases and the J segment 7 bases; nucleotides outside the gene matches: 7. The length of the CDR3 is 14 residues. CDR3 bases: TGTGCCAGCAGCTACGACAGGGGGCGGTATGAGCAGTACTTC. Translating it yields CASSYDRGRYEQYF.

The rearrangement joins TRBV5-1 to TRBJ2-7; the D gene is possibly TRBD2 (5 bases). Germline V CDR1 and CDR2: SGHRS, YFSETQ. Trimming cost V 4 bases and J 6 bases, with 8 bases left between them. The CDR3 is made up of 11 amino acids. The CDR3 sequence is CASSRAAEQYF. As DNA, the CDR3 is TGCGCCAGCAGCCGAGCGGCCGAGCAGTACTTC.

The chain carries TRBV5-1 and TRBJ2-6, with TRBD1 identical over 9 bases. Per the germline V gene, CDR1 is SGHRS and CDR2 is YFSETQ. V shed 0 bases, J shed 2 bases, and the junction held 0 bases outside the gene matches. The CDR3 runs 16 residues. The chain's CDR3 is CASSLDRGPGANVLTF. The CDR3, as DNA: TGCGCCAGCAGCTTGGACAGGGGGCCTGGGGCCAACGTCCTGACTTTC.

This clone was seen more than once but under ten times. This sequence joins TRBV2 and TRBJ1-1; D is perhaps TRBD1 (5 bases). Germline-derived CDR1 and CDR2 are SNHLY and FYNNEI. The V end was cut by 3 bases, the J end by 6 bases, with 17 bases between. CDR3 length: 15 residues. For the CDR3, the DNA is TGTGCCAGCAGTGAGGAAGGGGCAGGGCTTGCTGAAGCTTTCTTT. As protein: CASSEEGAGLAEAFF.

This chain joins TRBV7-3 and TRBJ2-5; 8 positions agree with TRBD2. There are 15 residues in the CDR3. The germline gives CDR1 SGHTA, CDR2 FQGTGA. Losses at the gene ends were 2 bases for V and 4 bases for J; bases not matched to a gene: 6. The CDR3 nucleotides read TGTGCCAGCAGCTTAGGACTCCGGGAGGGAGAGACCCAGTACTTC. Translating it yields CASSLGLREGETQYF.

V gene TRBV21-1 combines with J gene TRBJ1-3. TRBV21-1 is labeled a pseudogene. The CDR3 has 14 amino acids. Here the CDR3 reads CAPSGMGSGNTIYF. CDR3 coding DNA: TGTGCCCCTTCGGGGATGGGGTCTGGAAACACCATATATTTT.

This clone was detected a few times. A read error may produce the germline difference seen at one junction end. This chain joins TRBV10-2 and TRBJ1-6; no clear D. Germline CDR1 is WSHSY and CDR2 is SAAADI. The CDR3 totals 13 residues. This CDR3 is CASSEPSGRELYF. The CDR3 DNA reads as TGCGCCAGCAGTGAGCCTTCCGGACGGGAACTCTACTTT.